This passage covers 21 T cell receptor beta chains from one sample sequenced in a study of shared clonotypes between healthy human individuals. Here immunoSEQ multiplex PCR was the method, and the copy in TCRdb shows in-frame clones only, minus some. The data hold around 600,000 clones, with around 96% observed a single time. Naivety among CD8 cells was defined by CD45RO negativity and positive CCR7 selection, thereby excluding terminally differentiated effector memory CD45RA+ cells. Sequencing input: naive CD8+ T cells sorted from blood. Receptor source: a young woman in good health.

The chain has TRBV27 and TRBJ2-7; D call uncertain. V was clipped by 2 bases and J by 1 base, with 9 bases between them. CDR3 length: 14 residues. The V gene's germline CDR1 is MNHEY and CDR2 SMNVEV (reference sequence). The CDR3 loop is CASSLLPRSYEQYF. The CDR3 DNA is TGTGCCAGCAGTTTACTCCCCAGGTCCTACGAGCAGTACTTC.

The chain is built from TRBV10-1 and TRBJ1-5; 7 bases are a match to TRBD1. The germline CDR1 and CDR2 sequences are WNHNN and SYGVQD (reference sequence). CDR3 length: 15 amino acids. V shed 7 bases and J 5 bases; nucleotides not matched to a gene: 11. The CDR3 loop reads CASILTGNSDQPQHF. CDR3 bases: TGCGCCAGCATTTTGACAGGGAATTCTGATCAGCCCCAGCATTTT.

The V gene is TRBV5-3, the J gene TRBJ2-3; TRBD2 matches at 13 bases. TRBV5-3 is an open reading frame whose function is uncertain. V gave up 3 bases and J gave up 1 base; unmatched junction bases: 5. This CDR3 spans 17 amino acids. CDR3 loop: CARSSGTSGMGTDTQYF. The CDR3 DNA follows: TGTGCCAGAAGCTCCGGGACTAGCGGGATGGGCACAGATACGCAGTATTTT.

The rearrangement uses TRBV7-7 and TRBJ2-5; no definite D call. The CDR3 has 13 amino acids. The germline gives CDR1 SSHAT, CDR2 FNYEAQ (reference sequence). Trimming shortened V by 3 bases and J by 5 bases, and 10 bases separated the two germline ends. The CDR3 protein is CASSLDGEETQYF. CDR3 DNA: TGTGCCAGCAGCTTGGACGGCGAGGAGACCCAGTACTTC.

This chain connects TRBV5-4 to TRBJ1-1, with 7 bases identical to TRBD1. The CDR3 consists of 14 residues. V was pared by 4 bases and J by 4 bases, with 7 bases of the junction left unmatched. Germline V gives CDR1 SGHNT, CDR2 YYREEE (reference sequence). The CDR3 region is CASSPNRGGTEAFF. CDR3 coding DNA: TGTGCCAGCAGCCCCAACAGGGGTGGCACTGAAGCTTTCTTT.

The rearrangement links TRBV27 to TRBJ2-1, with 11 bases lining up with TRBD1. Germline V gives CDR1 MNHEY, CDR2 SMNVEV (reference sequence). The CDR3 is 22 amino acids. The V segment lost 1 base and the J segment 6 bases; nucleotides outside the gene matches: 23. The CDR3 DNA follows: TGTGCCAGCAGTTTATTTTTACTAGGACAGGGGGCACGGCGGGAGGGTCTCAATGAGCAGTTCTTC. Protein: CASSLFLLGQGARREGLNEQFF.

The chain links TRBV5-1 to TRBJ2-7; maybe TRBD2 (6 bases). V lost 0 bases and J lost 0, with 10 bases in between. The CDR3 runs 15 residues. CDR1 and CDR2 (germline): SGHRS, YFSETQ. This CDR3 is CASSLEEGLSYEQYF. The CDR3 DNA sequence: TGCGCCAGCAGCTTGGAGGAGGGTCTCTCCTACGAGCAGTACTTC.

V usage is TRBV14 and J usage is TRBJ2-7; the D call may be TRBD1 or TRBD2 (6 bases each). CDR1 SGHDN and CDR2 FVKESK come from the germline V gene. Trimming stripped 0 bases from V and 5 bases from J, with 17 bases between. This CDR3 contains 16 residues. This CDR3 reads CASSQEAFGGLHEQYF. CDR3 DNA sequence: TGTGCCAGCAGCCAAGAAGCGTTCGGGGGCCTCCACGAGCAGTACTTC.

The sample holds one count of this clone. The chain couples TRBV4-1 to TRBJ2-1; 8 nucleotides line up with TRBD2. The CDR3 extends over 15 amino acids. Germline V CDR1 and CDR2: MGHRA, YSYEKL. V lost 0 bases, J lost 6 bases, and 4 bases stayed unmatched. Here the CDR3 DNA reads TGCGCCAGCAGCCAAGAACGAAGCGGGGGCAATGAGCAGTTCTTC. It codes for CASSQERSGGNEQFF.

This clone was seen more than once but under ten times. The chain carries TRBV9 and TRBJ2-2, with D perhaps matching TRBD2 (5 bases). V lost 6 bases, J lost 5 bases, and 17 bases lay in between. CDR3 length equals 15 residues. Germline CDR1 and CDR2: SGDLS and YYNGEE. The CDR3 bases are TGTGCCAGCACCCGAGGTCGGGAAGGAACCGGGGAGCTGTTTTTT. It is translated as CASTRGREGTGELFF.

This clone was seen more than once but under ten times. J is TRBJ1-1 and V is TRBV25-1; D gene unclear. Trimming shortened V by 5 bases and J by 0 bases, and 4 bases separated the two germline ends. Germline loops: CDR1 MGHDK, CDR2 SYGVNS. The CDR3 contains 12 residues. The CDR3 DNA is TGTGCCAGCAGTTACCTGAACACTGAAGCTTTCTTT. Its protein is CASSYLNTEAFF.

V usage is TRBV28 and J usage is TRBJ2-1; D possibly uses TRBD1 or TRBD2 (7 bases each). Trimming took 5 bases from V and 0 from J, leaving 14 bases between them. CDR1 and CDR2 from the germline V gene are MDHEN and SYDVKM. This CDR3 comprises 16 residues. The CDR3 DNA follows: TGTGCCAGCAGTGAGGGAGGGGGCAGCTCCTACAATGAGCAGTTCTTC. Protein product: CASSEGGGSSYNEQFF.

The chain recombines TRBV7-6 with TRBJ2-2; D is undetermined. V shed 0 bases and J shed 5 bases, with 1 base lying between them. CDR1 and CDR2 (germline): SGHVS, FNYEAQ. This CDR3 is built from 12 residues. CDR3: CASSLATGELFF. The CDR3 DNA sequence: TGTGCCAGCAGCTTAGCGACCGGGGAGCTGTTTTTT.

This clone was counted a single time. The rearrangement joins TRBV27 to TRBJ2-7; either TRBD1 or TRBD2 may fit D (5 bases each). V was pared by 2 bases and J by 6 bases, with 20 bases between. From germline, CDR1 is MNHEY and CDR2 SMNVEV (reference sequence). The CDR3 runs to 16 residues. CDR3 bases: TGTGCCAGCAGTTTAGCCCGGGACCGACCCCTGTCCGAGCAGTACTTC. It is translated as CASSLARDRPLSEQYF.

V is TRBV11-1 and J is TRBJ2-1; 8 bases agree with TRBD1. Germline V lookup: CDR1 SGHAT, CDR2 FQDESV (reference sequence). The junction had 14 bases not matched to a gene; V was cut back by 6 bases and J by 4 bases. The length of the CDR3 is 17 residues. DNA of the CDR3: TGTGCCAGCAGTCAAGCCGGGACAGGTCACCGATACAATGAGCAGTTCTTC. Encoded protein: CASSQAGTGHRYNEQFF.

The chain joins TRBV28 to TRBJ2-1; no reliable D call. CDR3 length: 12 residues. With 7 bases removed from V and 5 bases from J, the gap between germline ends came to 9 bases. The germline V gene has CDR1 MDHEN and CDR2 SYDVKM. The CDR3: CASNAPHNEQFF. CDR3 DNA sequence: TGTGCCAGCAACGCCCCTCACAATGAGCAGTTCTTC.

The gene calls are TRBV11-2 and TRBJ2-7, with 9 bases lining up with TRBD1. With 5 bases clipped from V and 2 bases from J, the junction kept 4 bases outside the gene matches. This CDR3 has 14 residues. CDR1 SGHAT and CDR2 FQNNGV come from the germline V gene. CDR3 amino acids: CASSVGTGTYEQYF. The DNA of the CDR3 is TGTGCCAGCAGCGTCGGGACAGGGACCTACGAGCAGTACTTC.

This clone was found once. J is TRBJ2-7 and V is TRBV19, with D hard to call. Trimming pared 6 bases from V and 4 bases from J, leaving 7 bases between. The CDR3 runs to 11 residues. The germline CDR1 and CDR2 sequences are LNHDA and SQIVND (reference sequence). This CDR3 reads CASRGGYEQYF. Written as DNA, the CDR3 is TGTGCCAGTAGGGGCGGTTACGAGCAGTACTTC.

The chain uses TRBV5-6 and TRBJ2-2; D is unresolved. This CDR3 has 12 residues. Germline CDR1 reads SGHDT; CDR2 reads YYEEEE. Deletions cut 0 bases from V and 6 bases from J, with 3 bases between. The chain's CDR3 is CASSLGAGELFF. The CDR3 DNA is TGTGCCAGCAGCTTGGGGGCCGGGGAGCTGTTTTTT.

The CDR3: CASSYSTRADRYEQYF. CDR3 coding DNA: TGTGCCAGCAGTTACTCGACTCGGGCGGATAGATACGAGCAGTACTTC. J is TRBJ2-7 and V is TRBV6-6; D is ambiguous. The CDR3 loop spans 16 amino acids. The germline V gene has CDR1 MNHNY and CDR2 SVGAGI (reference sequence). V lost 0 bases to trimming and J lost 4 bases, with 16 bases between them.

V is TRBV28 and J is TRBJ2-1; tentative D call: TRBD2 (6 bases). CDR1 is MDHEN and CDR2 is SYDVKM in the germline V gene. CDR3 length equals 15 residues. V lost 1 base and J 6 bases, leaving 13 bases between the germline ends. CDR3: CASSLSRGSPNEQFF. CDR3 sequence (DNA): TGTGCCAGCAGTTTATCGCGGGGTTCACCCAATGAGCAGTTCTTC.